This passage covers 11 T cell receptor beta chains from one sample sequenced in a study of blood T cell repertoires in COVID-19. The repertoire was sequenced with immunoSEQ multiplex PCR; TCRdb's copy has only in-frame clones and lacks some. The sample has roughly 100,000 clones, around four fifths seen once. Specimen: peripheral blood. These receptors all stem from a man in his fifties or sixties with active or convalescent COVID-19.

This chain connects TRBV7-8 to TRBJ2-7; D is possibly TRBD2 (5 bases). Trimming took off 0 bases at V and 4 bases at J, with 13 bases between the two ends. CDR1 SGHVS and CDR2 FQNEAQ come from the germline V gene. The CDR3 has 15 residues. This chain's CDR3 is CASSLAPGISYEQYV. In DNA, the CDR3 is TGTGCCAGCAGCTTAGCCCCCGGGATCTCTTACGAGCAGTACGTC.

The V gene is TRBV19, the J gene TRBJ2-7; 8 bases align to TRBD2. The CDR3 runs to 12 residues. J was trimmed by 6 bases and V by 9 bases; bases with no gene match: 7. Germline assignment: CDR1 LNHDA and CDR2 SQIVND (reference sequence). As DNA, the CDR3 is TGTGCCAGGAAGCGGGAGAGGGTCGAGCAGTACGTC. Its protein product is CARKRERVEQYV.

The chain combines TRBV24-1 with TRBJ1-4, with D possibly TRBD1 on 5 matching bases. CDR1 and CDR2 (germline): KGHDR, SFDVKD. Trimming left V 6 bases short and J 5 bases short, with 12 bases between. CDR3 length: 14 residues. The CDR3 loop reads CATSSSQANEKLFF. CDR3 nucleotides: TGTGCCACCAGTTCATCACAGGCAAATGAAAAACTGTTTTTT.

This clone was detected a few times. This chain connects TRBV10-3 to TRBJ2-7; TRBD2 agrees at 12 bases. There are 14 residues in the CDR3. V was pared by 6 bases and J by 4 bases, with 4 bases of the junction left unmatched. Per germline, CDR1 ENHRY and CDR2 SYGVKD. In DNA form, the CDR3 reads TGTGCCATCAGGGAGACTAGCGGGAGTTACGAGCAGTACTTC. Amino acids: CAIRETSGSYEQYF.

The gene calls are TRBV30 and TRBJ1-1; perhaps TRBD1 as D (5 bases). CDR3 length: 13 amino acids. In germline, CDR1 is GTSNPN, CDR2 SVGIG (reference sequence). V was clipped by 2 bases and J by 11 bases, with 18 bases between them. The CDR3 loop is CAWSRGTALGAFF. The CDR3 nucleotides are TGTGCCTGGAGTCGTGGGACTGCCCTGGGGGCTTTCTTT.

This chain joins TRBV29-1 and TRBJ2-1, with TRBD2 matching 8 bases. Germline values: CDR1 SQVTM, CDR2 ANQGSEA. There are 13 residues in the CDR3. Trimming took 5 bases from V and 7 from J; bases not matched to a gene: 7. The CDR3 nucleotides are TGCAGCGTTCATCCGGGAGGGGGGAATGAGCAGTTCTTC. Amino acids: CSVHPGGGNEQFF.

For the CDR3, the DNA is TGCGCCAGCCGGCCGGGGAGCACAGATACGCAGTATTTT. Encoded protein: CASRPGSTDTQYF. The chain combines TRBV10-2 with TRBJ2-3; possible D gene TRBD2, 5 bases. The CDR3 loop spans 13 amino acids. From germline, CDR1 is WSHSY and CDR2 SAAADI. Between the trimmed V and J ends, which lost 8 bases and 0 bases, there was a span of 9 bases.

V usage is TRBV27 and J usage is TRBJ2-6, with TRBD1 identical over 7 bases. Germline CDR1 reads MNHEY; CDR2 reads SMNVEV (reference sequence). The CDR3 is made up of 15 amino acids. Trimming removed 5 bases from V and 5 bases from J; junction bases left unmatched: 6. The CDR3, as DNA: TGTGCCAGCAGTCCGGGACAGCTGAGGGCCAACGTCCTGACTTTC. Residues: CASSPGQLRANVLTF.

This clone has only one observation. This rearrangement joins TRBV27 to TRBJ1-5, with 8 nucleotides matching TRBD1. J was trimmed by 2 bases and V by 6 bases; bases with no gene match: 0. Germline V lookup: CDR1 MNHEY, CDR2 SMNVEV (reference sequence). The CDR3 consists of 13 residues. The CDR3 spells CASRTGGNQPQHF. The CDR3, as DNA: TGTGCCAGCAGGACAGGGGGCAATCAGCCCCAGCATTTT.

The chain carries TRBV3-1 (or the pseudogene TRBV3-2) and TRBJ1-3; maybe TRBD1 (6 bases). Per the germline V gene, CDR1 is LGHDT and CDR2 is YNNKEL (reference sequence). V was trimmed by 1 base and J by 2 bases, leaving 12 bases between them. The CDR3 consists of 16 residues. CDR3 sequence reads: CASSQGGPGTGNTIYF. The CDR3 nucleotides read TGTGCCAGCAGCCAAGGGGGGCCGGGAACTGGAAACACCATATATTTT.

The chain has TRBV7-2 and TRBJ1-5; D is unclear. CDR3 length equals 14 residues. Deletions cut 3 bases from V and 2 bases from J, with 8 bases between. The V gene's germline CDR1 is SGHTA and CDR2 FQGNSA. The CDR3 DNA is TGTGCCAGCAGCTTGAGCGGGGGCAATCAGCCCCAGCATTTT. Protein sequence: CASSLSGGNQPQHF. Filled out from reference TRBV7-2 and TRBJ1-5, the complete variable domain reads GAGVSQSPSNKVTEKGKDVELRCDPISGHTALYWYRQSLGQGLEFLIYFQGNSAPDKSGLPSDRFSAERTGGSVSTLTIQRTQQEDSAVYLCASSLSGGNQPQHFGDGTRLSIL.